Below, 14 T cell receptor beta chains from the same sample are listed, as sequenced in a study of CD8+CD57+ T cells in acquired aplastic anemia. It was genomic DNA that served as the template for profiling TCR beta VDJ and CDR3. A single record per CDR3 protein comes from TCRdb applying MiXCR to the reads. This repertoire shows some 160,000 distinct CDR3 sequences, about 45% found once; its top ten account for about 2.6%. All patients picked for sequencing had shown, by flow cytometry, an expansion of CD8+CD57+ cells. The sample was sorted CD4+, CD8+, or CD8+CD57+ T cells (not recorded which) from PBMCs. The receptors were sampled from a human donor with aplastic anemia.

This clonotype was observed at least ten times. The V and J genes are TRBV29-1 and TRBJ2-1; 12 positions match TRBD2. V dropped 6 bases and J dropped 1; count of bases not matched to a gene: 7. CDR1 SQVTM and CDR2 ANQGSEA come from the germline V gene. CDR3 size: 16 residues. This CDR3 reads CSVPKTSGGSYNEQFF. The CDR3 nucleotides read TGCAGCGTCCCCAAGACTAGCGGGGGATCCTACAATGAGCAGTTCTTC.

The chain links TRBV2 to TRBJ1-2; TRBD1 aligns across 10 bases. Germline loops: CDR1 SNHLY, CDR2 FYNNEI. CDR3 length equals 14 residues. The V segment lost 10 bases and the J segment 0 bases; nucleotides outside the gene matches: 5. CDR3 sequence: CATTGTGANYGYTF. CDR3 nucleotide sequence: TGTGCCACCACAGGGACAGGGGCTAACTATGGCTACACCTTC.

The sample holds many counts of this clonotype. This rearrangement joins TRBV7-2 to TRBJ2-7; D call uncertain. Deletions cut 5 bases from V and 7 bases from J, with 12 bases between. Germline values: CDR1 SGHTA, CDR2 FQGNSA. The CDR3 has 12 amino acids. The CDR3 spells CASSRLLQEQYF. CDR3 in DNA: TGTGCCAGCAGCCGACTTCTGCAAGAGCAGTACTTC.

This clonotype was seen repeatedly, ten times or more. The CDR3 bases are TGCGCCAGCAGCTTGGGGACTAGCGTGATCTACAATGAGCAGTTCTTC. This codes for CASSLGTSVIYNEQFF. The chain has TRBV5-1 and TRBJ2-1; TRBD2 aligns across 9 bases. The V gene's germline CDR1 is SGHRS and CDR2 YFSETQ. CDR3 length equals 16 residues. Germline trimming cut 0 bases from V and 3 bases from J; bases unmatched to any gene: 4. Looking up the rest from reference TRBV5-1 and TRBJ2-1 gives the full variable domain: KAGVTQTPRYLIKTRGQQVTLSCSPISGHRSVSWYQQTPGQGLQFLFEYFSETQRNKGNFPGRFSGRQFSNSRSEMNVSTLELGDSALYLCASSLGTSVIYNEQFFGPGTRLTVL.

CDR3 bases: TGCAGTGCTAGAGAGGCACAGCGGGGAATCCAAGAGACCCAGTACTTC. It encodes CSAREAQRGIQETQYF. The chain couples TRBV20-1 to TRBJ2-5, with 7 bases that match TRBD2. J was trimmed by 1 base and V by 0 bases; bases with no gene match: 8. The CDR3 totals 16 residues. Germline V gives CDR1 DFQATT, CDR2 SNEGSKA (reference sequence).

V and J are TRBV15 and TRBJ1-3; D gene uncertain. The CDR3 spans 15 residues. The V gene's germline CDR1 is LNHNV and CDR2 YYDKDF (reference sequence). Trimming cost V 0 bases and J 0 bases, with 6 bases left between them. The CDR3 reads CATSRDLSSGNTIYF. CDR3 DNA: TGTGCCACCAGCAGAGACCTGAGCTCTGGAAACACCATATATTTT.

This clonotype was seen many times. The gene calls are TRBV20-1 and TRBJ2-3, with 10 positions matching TRBD2. CDR1 is DFQATT, CDR2 SNEGSKA, per germline (reference sequence). This CDR3 is 18 amino acids long. Losses at the gene ends were 1 base for V and 2 bases for J; bases not matched to a gene: 12. Written as DNA, the CDR3 is TGCAGTGCTAGAGGACTAGCGGGTACCCACCACGTCACAGATACGCAGTATTTT. Translation: CSARGLAGTHHVTDTQYF.

The rearrangement uses TRBV12-3 or TRBV12-4 and TRBJ2-1; tentative D call: TRBD1 (5 bases). Trimming removed 8 bases at V and 14 bases at J, with 22 bases between. CDR3 length equals 13 residues. CDR3 sequence: CASSLGPRVSKFF. The CDR3, as DNA: TGTGCCAGCTCCCTGGGCCCCAGGGTGAGTAAGTTCTTC.

Ten or more counts support this clonotype. V and J are TRBV7-2 and TRBJ1-5; D is unclear. V gave up 7 bases and J gave up 6 bases, with 13 bases separating them. The V gene's germline CDR1 is SGHTA and CDR2 FQGNSA. The CDR3 runs 13 residues. The CDR3 region has the DNA TGTGCCAGCACCCCGAAAGGGATTCAGCCCCAGCATTTT. It translates to CASTPKGIQPQHF.

This clonotype was counted many times. The chain couples TRBV6-5 to TRBJ2-1; D is unclear. The CDR3 loop spans 13 amino acids. Trimming stripped 2 bases from V and 4 bases from J, with 6 bases between. Germline CDR1 MNHEY, CDR2 SVGAGI. The CDR3 sequence: CASSYELYNEQFF. DNA for the CDR3: TGTGCCAGCAGTTACGAACTTTACAATGAGCAGTTCTTC.

The chain joins TRBV7-8 to TRBJ2-1; D might be TRBD1 (5 bases). TRBJ2-7 explains the end of the DNA better; the J call may be wrong. From germline, CDR1 is SGHVS and CDR2 FQNEAQ. The CDR3 has 12 residues. CDR3 nucleotide sequence: TGTGCCAGCAGGGGGCCCGACAATGAGCAGTACTTC. Encoded protein: CASRGPDNEQYF.

As concerns this clonotype: A much larger clone lies a single base off, so this may be a read error. The chain uses TRBV9 and TRBJ1-2, with a tentative D call TRBD1 (6 bases). Germline CDR1 reads SGDLS; CDR2 reads YYNGEE. V lost 4 bases and J lost 3, with 22 bases in between. The CDR3 is 17 amino acids. The CDR3 sequence is CASSLAARGLAHYGYTF. The DNA of the CDR3 is TGTGCCAGCAGCTTGGCCGCCAGGGGTTTGGCTCACTATGGCTACACCTTC.

V usage is TRBV12-3 or TRBV12-4 and J usage is TRBJ1-1; 11 nucleotides match TRBD1. Trimming removed 6 bases from V and 0 bases from J; junction bases left unmatched: 9. The CDR3 sequence is 17 residues long. The CDR3 sequence: CASRVRGTGGLNTEAFF. The CDR3 DNA sequence: TGTGCCAGCAGGGTGAGGGGGACAGGGGGTTTGAACACTGAAGCTTTCTTT.

This clonotype was recorded many times. The rearrangement joins TRBV7-2 to TRBJ2-2; 12 nucleotides align to TRBD2. This CDR3 is 15 amino acids long. V was pared by 5 bases and J by 9 bases, with 7 bases of the junction left unmatched. Germline assignment: CDR1 SGHTA and CDR2 FQGNSA. The CDR3 sequence: CASSPRLAGVRELFF. CDR3 nucleotide sequence: TGTGCCAGCAGCCCGCGACTAGCGGGAGTTCGGGAGCTGTTTTTT.